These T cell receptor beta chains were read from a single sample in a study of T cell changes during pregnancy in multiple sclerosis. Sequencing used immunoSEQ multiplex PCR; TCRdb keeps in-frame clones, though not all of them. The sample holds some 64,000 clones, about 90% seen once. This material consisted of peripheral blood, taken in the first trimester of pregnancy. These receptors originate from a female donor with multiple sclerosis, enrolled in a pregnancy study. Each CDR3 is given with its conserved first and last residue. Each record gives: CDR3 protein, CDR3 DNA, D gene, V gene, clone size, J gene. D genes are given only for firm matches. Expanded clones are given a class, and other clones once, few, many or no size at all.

cdr3_aa: CASSIGVEGSGANVLTF; cdr3_nt: TGTGCCAGTAGTATAGGTGTAGAGGGCTCTGGGGCCAACGTCCTGACTTTC; d_call: .; v_call: TRBV19; clone_size: .; j_call: TRBJ2-6
cdr3_aa: CASGASPGDQPQHF; cdr3_nt: TGTGCCAGCGGAGCCAGCCCCGGGGATCAGCCCCAGCATTTT; d_call: .; v_call: TRBV2; clone_size: .; j_call: TRBJ1-5
cdr3_aa: CASSITRTAYYGYTF; cdr3_nt: TGTGCCAGTAGTATAACCCGGACAGCTTACTATGGCTACACCTTC; d_call: .; v_call: TRBV19; clone_size: .; j_call: TRBJ1-2
cdr3_aa: CSVEGGQSTDTQYF; cdr3_nt: TGCAGCGTTGAAGGAGGGCAGAGCACAGATACGCAGTATTTT; d_call: .; v_call: TRBV29-1; clone_size: .; j_call: TRBJ2-3
cdr3_aa: CASSSATGISFYEQYF; cdr3_nt: TGTGCCAGCAGCTCTGCCACAGGAATCTCTTTCTACGAGCAGTACTTC; d_call: .; v_call: TRBV7-9; clone_size: .; j_call: TRBJ2-7
cdr3_aa: CASSSDRNTEAFF; cdr3_nt: TGTGCCAGCAGCTCCGACAGGAACACTGAAGCTTTCTTT; d_call: .; v_call: TRBV7-8; clone_size: .; j_call: TRBJ1-1
cdr3_aa: CSVEVGAGELFF; cdr3_nt: TGCAGCGTTGAAGTAGGGGCCGGGGAGCTGTTTTTT; d_call: .; v_call: TRBV29-1; clone_size: .; j_call: TRBJ2-2
cdr3_aa: CASSPDRVRDEQYF; cdr3_nt: TGTGCCAGCAGTCCGGACAGGGTCAGGGACGAGCAGTACTTC; d_call: TRBD1; v_call: TRBV6-6; clone_size: once; j_call: TRBJ2-7
cdr3_aa: CASSEYGEGYGYTF; cdr3_nt: TGTGCCAGCAGTGAATACGGAGAAGGCTATGGCTACACCTTC; d_call: .; v_call: TRBV25-1; clone_size: .; j_call: TRBJ1-2
cdr3_aa: CASIQGTRQPQHF; cdr3_nt: TGTGCCAGCATACAGGGAACGAGGCAGCCCCAGCATTTT; d_call: .; v_call: TRBV6-1; clone_size: .; j_call: TRBJ1-5
cdr3_aa: CASSRGATEGYEQYF; cdr3_nt: TGTGCCAGCAGCCGGGGGGCAACGGAAGGATACGAGCAGTACTTC; d_call: .; v_call: TRBV7-2; clone_size: .; j_call: TRBJ2-7
cdr3_aa: CASSGSHGLAGGHGANVLTF; cdr3_nt: TGTGCCAGCAGTGGAAGCCATGGACTAGCGGGAGGGCATGGGGCCAACGTCCTGACTTTC; d_call: TRBD2; v_call: TRBV6-1; clone_size: few; j_call: TRBJ2-6
cdr3_aa: CASRTVRDTNTEAFF; cdr3_nt: TGTGCCAGCAGGACGGTCAGGGATACGAACACTGAAGCTTTCTTT; d_call: .; v_call: TRBV7-9; clone_size: .; j_call: TRBJ1-1
cdr3_aa: CATSRVRQGNTGELFF; cdr3_nt: TGTGCCACCAGCAGAGTGAGGCAGGGAAACACCGGGGAGCTGTTTTTT; d_call: .; v_call: TRBV15; clone_size: .; j_call: TRBJ2-2
cdr3_aa: CASSEDRGNYGYTF; cdr3_nt: TGTGCCAGCAGCGAAGACAGGGGGAACTATGGCTACACCTTC; d_call: TRBD1; v_call: TRBV9; clone_size: .; j_call: TRBJ1-2
cdr3_aa: CASQPDRGPTYEQYF; cdr3_nt: TGTGCCAGCCAACCTGACAGGGGCCCTACCTACGAGCAGTACTTC; d_call: TRBD1; v_call: TRBV6-5; clone_size: .; j_call: TRBJ2-7
cdr3_aa: CASSIQTGGEEKLFF; cdr3_nt: TGCGCCAGCAGCATCCAGACAGGGGGCGAGGAAAAACTGTTTTTT; d_call: TRBD1; v_call: TRBV5-1; clone_size: .; j_call: TRBJ1-4
cdr3_aa: CASSDGMNTEAFF; cdr3_nt: TGTGCCAGCAGTGACGGGATGAACACTGAAGCTTTCTTT; d_call: .; v_call: TRBV2; clone_size: few; j_call: TRBJ1-1
cdr3_aa: CASKGQRIQPQHF; cdr3_nt: TGTGCCAGCAAGGGACAGAGGATACAGCCCCAGCATTTT; d_call: TRBD1; v_call: TRBV28; clone_size: .; j_call: TRBJ1-5
cdr3_aa: CASSGLRDRGPPYF; cdr3_nt: TGTGCCAGCAGCGGCCTCCGGGACAGGGGGCCCCCGTACTTC; d_call: TRBD1; v_call: TRBV27; clone_size: .; j_call: TRBJ2-5
cdr3_aa: CATSRDRDRGGSYSNQPQHF; cdr3_nt: TGTGCCACCAGCAGAGACCGGGACAGGGGGGGATCTTATAGCAATCAGCCCCAGCATTTT; d_call: TRBD1; v_call: TRBV15; clone_size: .; j_call: TRBJ1-5
cdr3_aa: CACSTGLNTEAFF; cdr3_nt: TGTGCCTGCTCCACAGGTCTTAACACTGAAGCTTTCTTT; d_call: .; v_call: TRBV30; clone_size: .; j_call: TRBJ1-1
cdr3_aa: CASSSPRGGPQETQYF; cdr3_nt: TGTGCCAGCAGCTCGCCTAGAGGAGGGCCCCAAGAGACCCAGTACTTC; d_call: .; v_call: TRBV7-3; clone_size: .; j_call: TRBJ2-5
cdr3_aa: CASSPPGLAGGPTGELFF; cdr3_nt: TGTGCCAGCAGCCCCCCGGGACTAGCGGGAGGGCCAACCGGGGAGCTGTTTTTT; d_call: TRBD2; v_call: TRBV9; clone_size: once; j_call: TRBJ2-2
cdr3_aa: CASSQDGDNQPQHF; cdr3_nt: TGTGCCAGTTCTCAGGACGGGGACAATCAGCCCCAGCATTTT; d_call: .; v_call: TRBV28; clone_size: .; j_call: TRBJ1-5
cdr3_aa: CASNPGGSRTEAFF; cdr3_nt: TGTGCCAGCAATCCCGGGGGGTCCCGAACTGAAGCTTTCTTT; d_call: .; v_call: TRBV6-5; clone_size: once; j_call: TRBJ1-1
cdr3_aa: CASSGSRQGRETQYF; cdr3_nt: TGTGCCAGCAGCGGGAGCCGACAGGGTAGAGAGACCCAGTACTTC; d_call: TRBD1; v_call: TRBV5-5; clone_size: .; j_call: TRBJ2-5
cdr3_aa: CASSAALAPNYEQYF; cdr3_nt: TGTGCCAGTAGTGCCGCCCTAGCTCCGAACTACGAGCAGTACTTC; d_call: .; v_call: TRBV19; clone_size: .; j_call: TRBJ2-7
cdr3_aa: CASSRQFANEKLFF; cdr3_nt: TGTGCCAGCAGCCGACAGTTCGCTAATGAAAAACTGTTTTTT; d_call: .; v_call: TRBV6-6; clone_size: .; j_call: TRBJ1-4
cdr3_aa: CASRRGGKYEQYF; cdr3_nt: TGTGCCAGCAGAAGGGGGGGCAAGTACGAGCAGTACTTC; d_call: .; v_call: TRBV28; clone_size: .; j_call: TRBJ2-7
cdr3_aa: CASSSRRGSGDSYEQYF; cdr3_nt: TGTGCCAGCAGCTCCAGACGTGGTAGCGGGGACTCCTACGAGCAGTACTTC; d_call: TRBD2; v_call: TRBV7-9; clone_size: .; j_call: TRBJ2-7
cdr3_aa: CASQGADGNTIYF; cdr3_nt: TGCGCCAGTCAGGGGGCTGATGGAAACACCATATATTTT; d_call: TRBD1; v_call: TRBV10-2; clone_size: .; j_call: TRBJ1-3
cdr3_aa: CASSRDINQETQYF; cdr3_nt: TGTGCCAGCAGTAGGGACATTAACCAAGAGACCCAGTACTTC; d_call: .; v_call: TRBV6-5; clone_size: .; j_call: TRBJ2-5
cdr3_aa: CAWTRDRVDAGELFF; cdr3_nt: TGTGCCTGGACTAGGGACAGGGTTGATGCCGGGGAGCTGTTTTTT; d_call: TRBD1; v_call: TRBV30; clone_size: .; j_call: TRBJ2-2
cdr3_aa: CASSFLAFF; cdr3_nt: TGTGCCAGCAGCTTCTTGGCTTTCTTT; d_call: .; v_call: TRBV5-8; clone_size: .; j_call: TRBJ1-1
cdr3_aa: CASSAGTSGGFDEQYF; cdr3_nt: TGTGCCAGCAGCGCCGGGACTAGCGGGGGGTTCGACGAGCAGTACTTC; d_call: TRBD2; v_call: TRBV7-8; clone_size: .; j_call: TRBJ2-7
cdr3_aa: CASSEGQWASGRETQYF; cdr3_nt: TGTGCCAGCAGTGAAGGTCAATGGGCTAGCGGACGGGAGACCCAGTACTTC; d_call: TRBD2; v_call: TRBV2; clone_size: .; j_call: TRBJ2-5
cdr3_aa: CASSPFQTGGETQYF; cdr3_nt: TGCGCCAGCAGCCCCTTCCAAACAGGGGGAGAGACCCAGTACTTC; d_call: TRBD1; v_call: TRBV5-1; clone_size: .; j_call: TRBJ2-5
cdr3_aa: CASSLARENTIYF; cdr3_nt: TGTGCCAGCAGCTTAGCCAGGGAAAACACCATATATTTT; d_call: .; v_call: TRBV11-2; clone_size: few; j_call: TRBJ1-3
cdr3_aa: CASSLRLAGVGETQYF; cdr3_nt: TGTGCCAGCAGCTTAAGGCTAGCGGGGGTAGGAGAGACCCAGTACTTC; d_call: TRBD2; v_call: TRBV7-9; clone_size: .; j_call: TRBJ2-5
cdr3_aa: CASKGGSNQPQHF; cdr3_nt: TGTGCCAGCAAAGGGGGAAGCAATCAGCCCCAGCATTTT; d_call: .; v_call: TRBV28; clone_size: .; j_call: TRBJ1-5
cdr3_aa: CTSSRGSGLVGEETQYF; cdr3_nt: TGCACCAGCAGCCGCGGATCCGGACTAGTCGGGGAGGAGACCCAGTACTTC; d_call: .; v_call: TRBV1; clone_size: .; j_call: TRBJ2-5
cdr3_aa: CASSFARVGYEQYF; cdr3_nt: TGCGCCAGCAGCTTTGCCCGGGTCGGGTACGAGCAGTACTTC; d_call: .; v_call: TRBV5-1; clone_size: once; j_call: TRBJ2-7
cdr3_aa: CASSEWTENTEAFF; cdr3_nt: TGTGCCAGCAGTGAATGGACAGAGAACACTGAAGCTTTCTTT; d_call: .; v_call: TRBV6-1; clone_size: .; j_call: TRBJ1-1
cdr3_aa: CASSLVLRASTDTQYF; cdr3_nt: TGTGCCAGCAGCTTAGTACTCCGAGCTAGCACAGATACGCAGTATTTT; d_call: .; v_call: TRBV7-9; clone_size: .; j_call: TRBJ2-3
cdr3_aa: CASREGQLTSYEQYF; cdr3_nt: TGTGCCAGCAGGGAGGGACAGCTAACCTCCTACGAGCAGTACTTC; d_call: .; v_call: TRBV2; clone_size: .; j_call: TRBJ2-7
cdr3_aa: CASSLTDEVEAFF; cdr3_nt: TGTGCCAGCAGCTTAACTGACGAGGTAGAAGCTTTCTTT; d_call: .; v_call: TRBV7-3; clone_size: .; j_call: TRBJ1-1
cdr3_aa: CASRETDTQYF; cdr3_nt: TGTGCCAGCAGGGAGACAGATACGCAGTATTTT; d_call: .; v_call: TRBV2; clone_size: .; j_call: TRBJ2-3